The rows below give T cell receptor beta chains drawn from one sample of a study of neoadjuvant anti-PD-1 for oral cavity cancer. The method was immunoSEQ multiplex PCR; TCRdb's version includes in-frame clones alone and lacks a portion of them. Here the sample spans tens of thousands of clones, roughly nine tenths being singletons. The sample here was PBMCs, taken after nivolumab (anti-PD-1) treatment. The receptors here all came from a person between 40 and 85 years old with oral cavity squamous cell carcinoma. Both conserved end residues are part of each CDR3. The order of the fields is J gene, CDR3 length, D gene, V gene, CDR3 protein. A D gene is named only where the DNA matches it firmly.

TRBJ1-2 | 14 | - | TRBV13 | CASSLRTEFYGYTF
TRBJ1-3 | 13 | - | TRBV2 | CASSGGSGNTIYF
TRBJ1-1 | 13 | - | TRBV7-9 | CASSSRGALRAFF
TRBJ2-1 | 17 | TRBD2 | TRBV9 | CASSLGTSGSGYNEQFF
TRBJ1-2 | 15 | - | TRBV1 | CTSSQETAAFYGYTF
TRBJ1-4 | 14 | - | TRBV2 | CASSKDTINEKLFF
TRBJ1-6 | 14 | - | TRBV2 | CASTWDSRNSPLHF
TRBJ2-3 | 14 | TRBD2 | TRBV30 | CATSPSGSTDTQYF
TRBJ2-7 | 12 | - | TRBV28 | CASSLRTGEQYF
TRBJ2-1 | 16 | TRBD2 | TRBV5-1 | CASSITGTSGRTEQFF
TRBJ2-7 | 15 | TRBD2 | TRBV19 | CASSPPGGRNAVQYF
TRBJ2-3 | 17 | TRBD2 | TRBV19 | CASRPSIAGGRTDTQYF
TRBJ1-3 | 14 | - | TRBV7-8 | CASSAQGGGNTIYF
TRBJ2-4 | 14 | - | TRBV19 | CASSIGLGLNIQYF
TRBJ1-1 | 13 | - | TRBV7-8 | CASSPNLGGEAFF
TRBJ2-5 | 18 | - | TRBV5-1 | CASSLDRPGGGPQETQYF
TRBJ1-5 | 16 | - | TRBV9 | CASSPGVGASNQPQHF
TRBJ1-4 | 16 | - | TRBV6-1 | CASSAQAARTNEKLFF
TRBJ2-5 | 12 | - | TRBV6-6 | CATAEAQETQYF
TRBJ1-5 | 16 | - | TRBV18 | CASSPAGLLGNQPQHF
TRBJ2-3 | 15 | - | TRBV11-2 | CASSLGGIETDTQYF
TRBJ1-2 | 14 | - | TRBV2 | CASRRGAVRGGYTF
TRBJ1-5 | 13 | - | TRBV7-2 | CASNLPGGQPQHF
TRBJ1-5 | 13 | - | TRBV30 | CAWSPDNSQPQHF
TRBJ2-1 | 15 | - | TRBV27 | CASSPERTSYNEQFF
TRBJ1-4 | 14 | TRBD1 | TRBV19 | CASSGTASNEKLFF
TRBJ1-3 | 16 | - | TRBV6-1 | CASSGFQGKSGNTIYF
TRBJ2-1 | 15 | TRBD1 | TRBV7-9 | CASSPTGDLYNEQFF
TRBJ2-1 | 15 | - | TRBV7-9 | CASSLDPSSYNEQFF
TRBJ1-2 | 13 | - | TRBV6-5 | CASSYTGLDGYTF
TRBJ2-1 | 16 | - | TRBV5-1 | CASSLPAASSYNEQFF
TRBJ1-5 | 19 | - | TRBV30 | CAWSSAAAAGFYSNQPQHF
TRBJ1-1 | 12 | - | TRBV27 | CASRKMNTEAFF
TRBJ1-1 | 15 | TRBD1 | TRBV6-5 | CASSITGGRDTEAFF
TRBJ1-1 | 12 | - | TRBV29-1 | CSVAQRATEAFF
TRBJ2-2 | 14 | - | TRBV10-3 | CAISKGDGTGELFF
TRBJ1-5 | 15 | TRBD1 | TRBV7-2 | CASSLSGQNPRPQHF
TRBJ2-3 | 15 | - | TRBV7-9 | CASSLGLTSTDTQYF
TRBJ1-3 | 15 | TRBD1 | TRBV28 | CASGSTGEGGNTIYF
TRBJ2-2 | 14 | - | TRBV7-8 | CASSPSRVTGELFF
TRBJ2-6 | 14 | - | TRBV19 | CASSMQVGANVLTF
TRBJ2-7 | 15 | TRBD1 | TRBV2 | CASRRDREPSYEQYF
TRBJ2-5 | 15 | - | TRBV5-1 | CASSLEGYGGETQYF
TRBJ1-1 | 14 | - | TRBV7-2 | CASSFSPGLTEAFF
TRBJ2-7 | 14 | - | TRBV5-1 | CASSTSTTRSEQYF
TRBJ2-1 | 13 | - | TRBV2 | CASSRDAASEQFF
TRBJ1-5 | 14 | - | TRBV5-8 | CASYEWGSNQPQHF
TRBJ1-5 | 15 | - | TRBV30 | CAWSARGRANQPQHF